Presented here are 12 T cell receptor beta chains from one specimen sequenced in a study of T cells in Graves' hyperthyroidism and ophthalmopathy. Using RNA transcripts as the source, TCR beta CDR3 regions were amplified. A first-round RT-PCR of the TCR CDR3 used the HTBI primer set. TCRdb used MiXCR to reprocess the multiplex PCR reads, holding one entry per CDR3 protein. The table records 450,000 to 650,000 distinct CDR3 sequences, about a sixth of them present only once. The sequenced material came from blood. These receptors were obtained from a woman aged 18-29 years with Graves' ophthalmopathy.

This clonotype was found many times. The rearrangement uses TRBV20-1 and TRBJ1-1; the D is unclear. V dropped 4 bases and J dropped 3 bases, with 12 bases sitting between them. The CDR3 is made up of 13 amino acids. Looked up from germline, CDR1 is DFQATT and CDR2 is SNEGSKA (reference sequence). In nucleotides, the CDR3 is TGCAGTGCTAAGTTTGTCGACTACACTGAAGCTTTCTTT. It translates to CSAKFVDYTEAFF.

This clonotype was recorded a few times. This may be a read error, as it is one base from a much larger clone. V gene TRBV7-9 combines with J gene TRBJ2-1, with 13 bases that match TRBD2. The last part of the DNA fits TRBJ2-7 better; the J call may be wrong. Germline CDR1 SEHNR, CDR2 FQNEAQ (reference sequence). The CDR3 loop spans 18 amino acids. This chain's CDR3 is CASSLGLAGGRSYNEQYF. CDR3 nucleotides: TGTGCCAGCAGCTTAGGACTAGCGGGAGGTAGATCCTACAATGAGCAGTACTTC.

Ten or more counts support this clonotype. This sequence joins TRBV27 and TRBJ1-4; a possible D gene is TRBD1 (5 bases). The germline CDR1 and CDR2 sequences are MNHEY and SMNVEV (reference sequence). Trimming stripped 6 bases from V and 1 base from J, with 15 bases between. The CDR3 runs to 16 residues. The CDR3 sequence: CASSPLWGGTNEKLFF. For the CDR3, the DNA is TGTGCCAGCAGCCCTCTGTGGGGGGGAACTAATGAAAAACTGTTTTTT.

The V call is TRBV6-2 or TRBV6-3, the J call TRBJ2-1, with 13 bases fitting TRBD2. Germline V CDR1 and CDR2: MNHEY, SVGEGT. With V trimmed by 6 bases and J by 4 bases, 3 bases remained unmatched. This CDR3 contains 15 residues. The CDR3 sequence: CASRLLAGGYNEQFF. The CDR3 nucleotides read TGTGCCAGCAGATTACTAGCGGGAGGGTACAATGAGCAGTTCTTC.

This clonotype was recorded many times. V gene TRBV14 combines with J gene TRBJ2-1; D remains ambiguous. The CDR3 is made up of 14 amino acids. Germline loops: CDR1 SGHDN, CDR2 FVKESK. Trimming shortened V by 1 base and J by 8 bases, and 12 bases separated the two germline ends. In DNA form, the CDR3 reads TGTGCCAGCAGCCAAGGGCTACAGAGGCATGAGCAGTTCTTC. Its protein is CASSQGLQRHEQFF.

In this sample, this clonotype turned up many times. V and J are TRBV6-1 and TRBJ1-2, with D unclear. This CDR3 has 13 residues. The germline gives CDR1 MNHNS, CDR2 SASEGT. V gave up 3 bases and J gave up 4 bases, with 9 bases separating them. The CDR3 protein is CASSDSGSYGYTF. For the CDR3, the DNA is TGTGCCAGCAGTGATTCAGGCTCCTATGGCTACACCTTC.

This clonotype was seen only a few times. The chain recombines TRBV16 with TRBJ1-2; D is unresolved. CDR1 and CDR2 (germline): KGHSY, FQNENV. V was cut by 1 base and J by 8 bases, with 8 bases left in between. The CDR3 covers 12 residues. CDR3 nucleotides: TGTGCCAGCAGCCAATTATTGGGAGGCTACACCTTC. The encoded protein is CASSQLLGGYTF.

The table lists this clonotype with a few counts. The chain uses TRBV6-1 and TRBJ1-1; D is uncertain. The CDR3 length is 13 residues. Trimming pared 6 bases from V and 4 bases from J, leaving 12 bases between. The V gene's germline CDR1 is MNHNS and CDR2 SASEGT. The CDR3 DNA sequence: TGTGCCAGCAGAGTTCAGAGGGTCACTGAAGCTTTCTTT. This sequence encodes CASRVQRVTEAFF.

The chain combines TRBV4-3 with TRBJ2-4, with TRBD2 identical over 10 bases. The length of the CDR3 is 17 residues. V was pared by 6 bases and J by 2 bases, with 10 bases of the junction left unmatched. Per germline, CDR1 LGHNA and CDR2 YSLEER. The CDR3 DNA follows: TGCGCCAGCAGGCCCCCGGGACTAGCGAATACCAAAAACATTCAGTACTTC. It specifies CASRPPGLANTKNIQYF.

Ten or more counts support this clonotype. The chain joins TRBV6-1 to TRBJ2-5, with a possible D match to TRBD2 (6 bases). CDR3 length equals 11 residues. CDR1 and CDR2 from the germline V gene are MNHNS and SASEGT. CDR3 protein: CASAGRETQYF. The CDR3 DNA is TGTGCTAGCGCGGGAAGGGAGACCCAGTACTTC.

This clonotype was seen many times. The CDR3 nucleotides are TGTGCCAGCAGCTTAGCCCGACTCCGCACAGATACGCAGTATTTT. This codes for CASSLARLRTDTQYF. The chain links TRBV7-4 to TRBJ2-3, with unresolved D. The germline V gene encodes CDR1 SGHVT and CDR2 SQSDAQ. The length of the CDR3 is 15 residues. Trimming took 0 bases from V and 1 from J, leaving 8 bases between them.

This clonotype was detected ten times or more. V and J are TRBV29-1 and TRBJ1-2; 8 nucleotides agree with TRBD1. V dropped 0 bases and J dropped 5; count of bases not matched to a gene: 11. This CDR3 comprises 16 residues. Germline CDR1 is SQVTM and CDR2 is ANQGSEA. The CDR3 nucleotides are TGCAGCGTTGAAGATTCAAGGACAGGGACGACATATGGCTACACCTTC. Encoded protein: CSVEDSRTGTTYGYTF.